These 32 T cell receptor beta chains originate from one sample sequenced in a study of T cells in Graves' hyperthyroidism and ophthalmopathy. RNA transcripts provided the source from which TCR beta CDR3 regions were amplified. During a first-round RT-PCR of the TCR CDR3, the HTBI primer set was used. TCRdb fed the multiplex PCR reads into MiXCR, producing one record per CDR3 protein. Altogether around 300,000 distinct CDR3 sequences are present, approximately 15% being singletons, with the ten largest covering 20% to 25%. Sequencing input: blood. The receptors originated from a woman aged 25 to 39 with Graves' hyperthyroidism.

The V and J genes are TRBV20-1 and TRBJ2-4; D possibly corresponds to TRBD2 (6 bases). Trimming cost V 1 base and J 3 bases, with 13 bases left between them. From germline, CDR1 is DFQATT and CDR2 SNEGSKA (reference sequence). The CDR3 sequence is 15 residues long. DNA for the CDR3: TGCAGTGCTAGAGTGGGGGGAGGAAGCAAAAACATTCAGTACTTC. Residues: CSARVGGGSKNIQYF.

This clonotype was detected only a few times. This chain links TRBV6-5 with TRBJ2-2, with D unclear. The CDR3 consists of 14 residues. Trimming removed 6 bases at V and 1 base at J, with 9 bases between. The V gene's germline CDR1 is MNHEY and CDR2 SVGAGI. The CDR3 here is CASRYKRNTGELFF. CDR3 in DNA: TGTGCCAGCAGGTATAAGCGGAACACCGGGGAGCTGTTTTTT.

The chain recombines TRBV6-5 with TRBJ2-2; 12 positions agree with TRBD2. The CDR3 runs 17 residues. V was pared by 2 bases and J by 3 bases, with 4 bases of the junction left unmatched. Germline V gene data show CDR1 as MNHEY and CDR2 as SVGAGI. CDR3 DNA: TGTGCCAGCAGTTACGAACTAGCGGGAGGCGACACCGGGGAGCTGTTTTTT. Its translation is CASSYELAGGDTGELFF.

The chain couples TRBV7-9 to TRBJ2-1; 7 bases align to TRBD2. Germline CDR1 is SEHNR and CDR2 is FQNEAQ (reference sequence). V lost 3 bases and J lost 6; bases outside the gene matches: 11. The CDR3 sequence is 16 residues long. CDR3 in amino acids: CASSFLSGKHFNEQFF. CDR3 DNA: TGTGCCAGCAGCTTCTTAAGCGGGAAGCATTTCAATGAGCAGTTCTTC.

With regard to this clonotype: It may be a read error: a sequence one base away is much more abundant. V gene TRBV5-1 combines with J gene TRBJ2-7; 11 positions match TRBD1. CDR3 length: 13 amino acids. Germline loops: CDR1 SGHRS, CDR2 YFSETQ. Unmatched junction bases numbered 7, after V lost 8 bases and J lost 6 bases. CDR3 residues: CASERTGGLEQYF. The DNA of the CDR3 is TGCGCCAGTGAAAGGACAGGGGGCCTCGAGCAGTACTTC.

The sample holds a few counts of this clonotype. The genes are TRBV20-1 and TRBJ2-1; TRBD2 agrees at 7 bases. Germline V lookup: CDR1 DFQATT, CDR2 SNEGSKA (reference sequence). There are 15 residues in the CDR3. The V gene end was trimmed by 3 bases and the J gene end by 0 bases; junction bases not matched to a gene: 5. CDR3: CSASSGGSSYNEQFF. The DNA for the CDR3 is TGCAGTGCTAGTTCCGGGGGGAGCTCCTACAATGAGCAGTTCTTC.

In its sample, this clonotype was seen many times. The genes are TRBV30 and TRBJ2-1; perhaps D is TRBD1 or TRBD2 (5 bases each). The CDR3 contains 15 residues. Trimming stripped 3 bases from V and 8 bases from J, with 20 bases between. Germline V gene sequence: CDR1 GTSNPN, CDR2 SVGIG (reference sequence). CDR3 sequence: CAWRVGASGRDEQFF. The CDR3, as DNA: TGTGCCTGGAGGGTAGGGGCGAGCGGAAGGGATGAGCAGTTCTTC.

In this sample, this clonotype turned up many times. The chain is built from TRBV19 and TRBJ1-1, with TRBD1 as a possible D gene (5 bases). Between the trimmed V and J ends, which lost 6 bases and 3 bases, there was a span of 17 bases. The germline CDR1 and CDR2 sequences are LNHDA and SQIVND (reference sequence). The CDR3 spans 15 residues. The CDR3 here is CASRTHRRSYTEAFF. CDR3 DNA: TGTGCCAGTAGGACTCACAGGCGCAGTTACACTGAAGCTTTCTTT. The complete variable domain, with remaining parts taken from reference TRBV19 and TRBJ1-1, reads DGGITQSPKYLFRKEGQNVTLSCEQNLNHDAMYWYRQDPGQGLRLIYYSQIVNDFQKGDIAEGYSVSREKKESFPLTVTSAQKNPTAFYLCASRTHRRSYTEAFFGQGTRLTVV.

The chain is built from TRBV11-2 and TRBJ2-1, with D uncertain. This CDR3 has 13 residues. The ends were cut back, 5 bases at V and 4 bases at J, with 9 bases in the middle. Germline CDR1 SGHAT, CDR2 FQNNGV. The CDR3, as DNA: TGTGCCAGCAGCCCTACGAGGTACAATGAGCAGTTCTTC. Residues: CASSPTRYNEQFF.

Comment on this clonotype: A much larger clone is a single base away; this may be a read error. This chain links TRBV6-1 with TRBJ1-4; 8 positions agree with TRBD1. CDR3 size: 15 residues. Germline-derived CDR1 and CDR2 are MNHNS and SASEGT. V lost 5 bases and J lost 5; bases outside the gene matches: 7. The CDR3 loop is CASSRPGQENEKLFF. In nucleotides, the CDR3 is TGTGCCAGCAGTCGCCCGGGACAGGAAAATGAAAAACTGTTTTTT.

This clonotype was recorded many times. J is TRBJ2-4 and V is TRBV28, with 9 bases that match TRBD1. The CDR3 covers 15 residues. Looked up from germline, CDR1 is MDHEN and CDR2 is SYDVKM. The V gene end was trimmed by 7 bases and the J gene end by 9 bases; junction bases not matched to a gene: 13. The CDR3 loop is CASTQGRDRVTIQYF. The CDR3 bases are TGTGCCAGCACCCAGGGGAGGGACAGGGTGACCATTCAGTACTTC.

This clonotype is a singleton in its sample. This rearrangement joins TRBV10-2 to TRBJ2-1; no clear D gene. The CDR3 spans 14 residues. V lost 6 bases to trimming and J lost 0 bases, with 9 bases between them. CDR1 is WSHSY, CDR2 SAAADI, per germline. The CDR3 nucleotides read TGCGCCAGCAGCCACGGAAGCTCCTACAATGAGCAGTTCTTC. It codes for CASSHGSSYNEQFF.

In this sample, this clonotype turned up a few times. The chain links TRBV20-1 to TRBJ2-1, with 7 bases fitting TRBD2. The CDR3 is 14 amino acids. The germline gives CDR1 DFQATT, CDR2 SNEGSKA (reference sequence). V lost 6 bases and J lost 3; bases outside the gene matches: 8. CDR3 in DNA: TGCAGTGCCCTGCCTAGGACTAGCTACAATGAGCAGTTCTTC. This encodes CSALPRTSYNEQFF.

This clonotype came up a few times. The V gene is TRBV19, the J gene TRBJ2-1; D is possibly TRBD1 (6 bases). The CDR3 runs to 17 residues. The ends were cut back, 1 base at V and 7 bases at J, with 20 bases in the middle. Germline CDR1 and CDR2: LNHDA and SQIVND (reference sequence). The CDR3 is CASSIGPQGPPTNEQFF. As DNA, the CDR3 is TGTGCCAGTAGTATAGGGCCACAGGGTCCGCCGACAAATGAGCAGTTCTTC.

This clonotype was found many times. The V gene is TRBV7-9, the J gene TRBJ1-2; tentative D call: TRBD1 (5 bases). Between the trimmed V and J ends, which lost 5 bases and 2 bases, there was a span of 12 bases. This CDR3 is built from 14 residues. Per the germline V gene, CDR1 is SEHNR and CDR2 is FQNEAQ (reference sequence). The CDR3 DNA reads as TGTGCCAGCAGCCGAAATCAGGGCAACTATGGCTACACCTTC. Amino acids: CASSRNQGNYGYTF.

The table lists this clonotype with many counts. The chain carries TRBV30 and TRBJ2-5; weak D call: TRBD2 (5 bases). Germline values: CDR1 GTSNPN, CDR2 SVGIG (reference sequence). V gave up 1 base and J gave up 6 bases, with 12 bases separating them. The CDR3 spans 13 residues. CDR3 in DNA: TGTGCCTGGAGTGAAGGGAGCCCCAAGACCCAGTACTTC. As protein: CAWSEGSPKTQYF.

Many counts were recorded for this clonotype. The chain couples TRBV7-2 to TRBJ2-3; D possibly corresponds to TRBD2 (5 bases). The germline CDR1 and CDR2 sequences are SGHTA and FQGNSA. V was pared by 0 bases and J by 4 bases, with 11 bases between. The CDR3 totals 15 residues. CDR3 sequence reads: CASSLAPGGPDTQYF. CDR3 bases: TGTGCCAGCAGCTTAGCTCCTGGAGGTCCAGATACGCAGTATTTT. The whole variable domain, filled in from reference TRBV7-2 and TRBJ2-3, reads GAGVSQSPSNKVTEKGKDVELRCDPISGHTALYWYRQSLGQGLEFLIYFQGNSAPDKSGLPSDRFSAERTGGSVSTLTIQRTQQEDSAVYLCASSLAPGGPDTQYFGPGTRLTVL.

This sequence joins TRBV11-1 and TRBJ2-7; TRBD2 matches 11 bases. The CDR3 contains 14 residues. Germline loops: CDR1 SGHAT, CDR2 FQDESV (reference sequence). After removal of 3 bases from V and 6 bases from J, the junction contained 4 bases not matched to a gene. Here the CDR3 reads CASSLTSGKAEQYF. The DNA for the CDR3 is TGTGCCAGCAGCTTGACTAGCGGGAAGGCCGAGCAGTACTTC.

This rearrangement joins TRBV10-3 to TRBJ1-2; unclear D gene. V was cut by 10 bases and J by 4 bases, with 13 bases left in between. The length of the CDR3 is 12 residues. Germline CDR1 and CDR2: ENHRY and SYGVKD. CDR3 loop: CATGGERYGYTF. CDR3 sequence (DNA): TGTGCCACGGGCGGGGAGCGCTATGGCTACACCTTC.

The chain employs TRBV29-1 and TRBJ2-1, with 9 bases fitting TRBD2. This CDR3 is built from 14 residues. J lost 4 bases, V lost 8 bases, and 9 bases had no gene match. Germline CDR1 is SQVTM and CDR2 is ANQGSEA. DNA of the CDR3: TGCAGCCTCCGGGGCCTAGCGGGATACAATGAGCAGTTCTTC. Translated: CSLRGLAGYNEQFF.

The CDR3 DNA reads as TGCGCCAGCAGCCAAGGTCGGGGCAAAGAGACCCAGTACTTC. Its protein product is CASSQGRGKETQYF. The J gene is TRBJ2-5, the V gene TRBV4-1, with D possibly being TRBD1 or TRBD2 (5 bases each). Germline-derived CDR1 and CDR2 are MGHRA and YSYEKL. Deletions cut 1 base from V and 3 bases from J, with 9 bases between. This CDR3 contains 14 residues.

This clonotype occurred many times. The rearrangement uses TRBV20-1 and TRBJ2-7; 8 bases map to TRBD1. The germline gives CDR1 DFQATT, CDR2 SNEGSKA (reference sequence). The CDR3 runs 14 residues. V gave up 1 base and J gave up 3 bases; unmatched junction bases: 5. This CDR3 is CSARAETGVYEQYF. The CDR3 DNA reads TGCAGTGCTAGAGCCGAGACAGGGGTCTACGAGCAGTACTTC.

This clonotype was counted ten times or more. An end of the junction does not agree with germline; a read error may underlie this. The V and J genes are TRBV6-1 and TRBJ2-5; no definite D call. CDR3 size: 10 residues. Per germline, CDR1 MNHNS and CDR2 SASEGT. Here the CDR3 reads CASREETQYF. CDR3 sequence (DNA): TGTGCCAGCAGGGAAGAGACCCAGTACTTC.

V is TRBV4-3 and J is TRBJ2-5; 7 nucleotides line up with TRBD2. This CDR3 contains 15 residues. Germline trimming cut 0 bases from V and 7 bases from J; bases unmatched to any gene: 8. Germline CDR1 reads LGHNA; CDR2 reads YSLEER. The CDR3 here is CASSQDRREDATQYF. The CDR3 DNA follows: TGCGCCAGCAGCCAAGATCGACGGGAGGACGCGACCCAGTACTTC.

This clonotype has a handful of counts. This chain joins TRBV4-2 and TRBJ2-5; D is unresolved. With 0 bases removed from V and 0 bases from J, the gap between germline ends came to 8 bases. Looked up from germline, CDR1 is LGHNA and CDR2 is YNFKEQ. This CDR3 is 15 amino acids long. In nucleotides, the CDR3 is TGTGCCAGCAGCCAAGATGTCACTGACCAAGAGACCCAGTACTTC. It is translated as CASSQDVTDQETQYF.

This CDR3 is CASSPGGIVRAGANVLTF. DNA for the CDR3: TGTGCCAGCAGCCCAGGGGGAATAGTTCGGGCTGGGGCCAACGTCCTGACTTTC. The rearrangement uses TRBV7-2 and TRBJ2-6; 7 bases line up with TRBD1. This CDR3 contains 18 residues. The V gene's germline CDR1 is SGHTA and CDR2 FQGNSA. V shed 5 bases, J shed 2 bases, and the junction held 12 bases outside the gene matches. Combining the CDR3 with reference TRBV7-2 and TRBJ2-6 gives the whole variable domain GAGVSQSPSNKVTEKGKDVELRCDPISGHTALYWYRQSLGQGLEFLIYFQGNSAPDKSGLPSDRFSAERTGGSVSTLTIQRTQQEDSAVYLCASSPGGIVRAGANVLTFGAGSRLTVL.

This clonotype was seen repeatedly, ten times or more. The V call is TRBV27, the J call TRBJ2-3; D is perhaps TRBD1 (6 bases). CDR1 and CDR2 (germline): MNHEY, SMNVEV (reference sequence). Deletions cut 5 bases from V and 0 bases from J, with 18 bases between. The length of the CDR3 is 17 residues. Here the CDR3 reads CASSQNRVRKSTDTQYF. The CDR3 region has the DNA TGTGCCAGCAGTCAAAACAGGGTTCGCAAAAGCACAGATACGCAGTATTTT.

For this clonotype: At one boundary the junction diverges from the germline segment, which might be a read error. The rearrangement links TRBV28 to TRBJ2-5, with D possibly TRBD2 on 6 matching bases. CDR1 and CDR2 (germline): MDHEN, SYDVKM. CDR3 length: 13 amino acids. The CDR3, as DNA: TGTGGCAGCAGGATTCGGGGGTGTGAGACCCAGTACTTC. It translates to CGSRIRGCETQYF.

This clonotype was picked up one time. The CDR3 DNA follows: TGTGCCAGCAACCCACTGGGGGTACGCAATGAGCAGTTCTTC. This translates into CASNPLGVRNEQFF. The gene calls are TRBV28 and TRBJ2-1; D tentatively reads TRBD1 or TRBD2 (5 bases each). V was shortened by 7 bases and J by 6 bases, with 16 bases between the two germline ends. Germline lookup yields CDR1 MDHEN and CDR2 SYDVKM. This CDR3 is built from 14 residues.

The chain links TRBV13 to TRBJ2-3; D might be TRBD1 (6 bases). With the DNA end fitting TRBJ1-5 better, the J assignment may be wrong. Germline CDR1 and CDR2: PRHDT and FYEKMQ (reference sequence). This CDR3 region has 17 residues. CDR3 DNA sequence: TGTGCCAGCAGCATGAACCGGGGGGCGTACTCCACAGATACGCAGCATTTT. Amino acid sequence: CASSMNRGAYSTDTQHF.

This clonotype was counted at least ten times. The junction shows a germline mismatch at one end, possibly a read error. Written as DNA, the CDR3 is TGCAGTGCCAGAGTTCGAGCGGGAGTTAATGAGCAGTACTTC. It specifies CSARVRAGVNEQYF. The rearrangement uses TRBV20-1 and TRBJ2-7, with 8 bases fitting TRBD2. From germline, CDR1 is DFQATT and CDR2 SNEGSKA (reference sequence). The CDR3 sequence is 14 residues long.

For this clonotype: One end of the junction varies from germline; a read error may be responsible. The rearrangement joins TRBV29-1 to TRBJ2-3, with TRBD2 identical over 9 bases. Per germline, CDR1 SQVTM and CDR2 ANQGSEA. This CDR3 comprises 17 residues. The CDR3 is CSVEGVFGGRATDTQDF. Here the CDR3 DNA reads TGCAGCGTTGAAGGAGTGTTCGGCGGGAGGGCCACAGATACGCAGGATTTT.